A single sample is the source of the 9 T cell receptor beta chains below, sequenced in a study of molecular identifiers for immune sequencing clone quantification. TCRdb itself ran the PCR reads through MiXCR, one entry per CDR3 protein. The sample consists of 300,000 to 400,000 distinct CDR3 sequences, over 20% of them appearing once. Sequenced input: naive CD8+ T cells from blood, with Jurkat cell RNA spiked in. Subset here: FACS-sorted CD8+CD4-CCR7+CD45RA+ naive T cells. The receptors derive from a human donor in good health. Some libraries in this study had Jurkat cell RNA spiked in.

As concerns this clonotype: No conserved phenylalanine or tryptophan ends this CDR3, so it is likely a read error. V is TRBV12-3 or TRBV12-4 and J is TRBJ2-5, with D possibly TRBD1 on 5 matching bases. There are 15 residues in the CDR3. The CDR3 nucleotides are TGCGCCAGCACCCCTACAGGTCCGCGACAAGAGACCCAGTACCTC. It yields the protein CASTPTGPRQETQYL.

This clonotype was recorded many times. This chain links TRBV10-3 with TRBJ2-7; 8 bases line up with TRBD1. Unmatched junction bases numbered 7, after V lost 3 bases and J lost 3 bases. Germline V gene data show CDR1 as ENHRY and CDR2 as SYGVKD. CDR3 length: 15 residues. CDR3 amino acids: CAISDLLGQGYEQYF. As DNA, the CDR3 is TGTGCCATCAGTGACTTACTAGGACAGGGCTACGAGCAGTACTTC.

The sample holds a few counts of this clonotype. The chain couples TRBV7-9 to TRBJ1-5, with D hard to call. CDR1 SEHNR and CDR2 FQNEAQ come from the germline V gene (reference sequence). There are 13 residues in the CDR3. Trimming removed 1 base at V and 5 bases at J, with 6 bases between. In nucleotides, the CDR3 is TGTGCCAGCAGCTTAGGCCCCGATCAGCCCCAGCATTTT. Translation: CASSLGPDQPQHF.

This clonotype was seen repeatedly, ten times or more. This chain uses TRBV4-1 with TRBJ1-5; D gene ambiguous. CDR3 length equals 18 residues. With 0 bases removed from V and 2 bases from J, the gap between germline ends came to 17 bases. The germline V gene encodes CDR1 MGHRA and CDR2 YSYEKL. The CDR3 sequence is CASSQEPPGGVGNQPQHF. Written as DNA, the CDR3 is TGCGCCAGCAGCCAAGAGCCCCCGGGCGGGGTTGGCAATCAGCCCCAGCATTTT.

This clonotype appeared many times. The gene calls are TRBV6-2 or TRBV6-3 and TRBJ2-7, with D perhaps assigned TRBD1 or TRBD2 (5 bases each). V lost 4 bases and J lost 2, with 12 bases in between. The CDR3 has 14 residues. Germline V gene data show CDR1 as MNHEY and CDR2 as SVGEGT. CDR3 in amino acids: CASSFRDLTYEQYF. The CDR3 bases are TGTGCCAGCAGTTTCCGGGACCTTACCTACGAGCAGTACTTC.

This clonotype showed up many times. This chain connects TRBV6-6 to TRBJ2-7; D is unclear. V was trimmed by 2 bases and J by 4 bases, leaving 9 bases between them. The CDR3 consists of 13 residues. Germline CDR1 MNHNY, CDR2 SVGAGI (reference sequence). CDR3 sequence (DNA): TGTGCCAGCAGTTACGGGATAGGATACGAGCAGTACTTC. Translation gives CASSYGIGYEQYF.

The chain couples TRBV21-1 to TRBJ2-3; TRBD2 was called by the table and not checked on the DNA. TRBV21-1 is designated a pseudogene. The CDR3 extends over 17 amino acids. The CDR3 loop reads CASSTLGLAVATDTQYF. For the CDR3, the DNA is TGTGCCAGCAGCACATTGGGACTAGCGGTTGCCACAGATACGCAGTATTTT.

The table lists this clonotype with many counts. This chain links TRBV4-1 with TRBJ2-5, with unresolved D. The CDR3 spans 17 residues. Germline-derived CDR1 and CDR2 are MGHRA and YSYEKL. Trimming pared 1 base from V and 1 base from J, leaving 16 bases between. The CDR3 protein is CASSQGSGSGFQETQYF. In nucleotides, the CDR3 is TGCGCCAGCAGCCAAGGGTCCGGGTCGGGCTTCCAAGAGACCCAGTACTTC.

This clonotype was seen many times. This chain joins TRBV7-9 and TRBJ2-1, with 10 bases aligning to TRBD1. V was pared by 5 bases and J by 3 bases, with 7 bases of the junction left unmatched. Germline values: CDR1 SEHNR, CDR2 FQNEAQ (reference sequence). The CDR3 covers 16 residues. For the CDR3, the DNA is TGTGCCAGCAGCCCCTGGACAGGGGGGGTCTACAATGAGCAGTTCTTC. Protein product: CASSPWTGGVYNEQFF.